The TCR beta chain under discussion was sequenced for a study of CD8+ T cells in alopecia areata. The treatment here: oral pan-JAK inhibitor, 5-10 mg twice daily. Once RNA had been extracted, it was reverse transcribed into cDNA to act as the sequencing template. Sequencing used immunoSEQ multiplex PCR; TCRdb keeps in-frame clones, though not all of them. This sample carries 93,000 or so clones, just over 85% of them seen once, and the ten largest clones take roughly 11%. The CDR3 loop spans 15 amino acids. The trim removed 5 bases at V and 3 bases at J, leaving 8 bases unmatched. Germline lookup yields CDR1 MNHEY and CDR2 SMNVEV (reference sequence).

The clonotype originates from a human donor with alopecia areata. The chain employs TRBV27 and TRBJ2-3; 7 bases match TRBD1. Sample: CD8+ T cells sorted from blood, taken at approximately week 30, from a patient treated with tofacitinib. This CDR3 is CASSPDRAVTDTQYF. The CDR3 DNA follows: TGTGCCAGCAGTCCAGACAGGGCCGTTACAGATACGCAGTATTTT.